This T cell receptor (beta chain) originates from a study of blood T cell repertoires in COVID-19. In the study overall: The study drew acute and convalescent COVID-19 samples from the United States, Italy and Spain.

The repertoire was sequenced with immunoSEQ multiplex PCR; TCRdb's copy has only in-frame clones and lacks some. The sample consists of approximately 25,000 clones, around 90% of them appearing once. This CDR3 is 15 amino acids long. With 4 bases clipped from V and 5 bases from J, the junction kept 6 bases outside the gene matches. CDR1 LGHDT and CDR2 YNNKEL come from the germline V gene (reference sequence). The V gene is TRBV3-1 (or the pseudogene TRBV3-2), the J gene TRBJ1-5; TRBD1 matches at 9 bases. This clonotype originated in a man between 65 and 85 years old with active COVID-19. The sample consisted of peripheral blood. The CDR3 nucleotides read TGTGCCAGCAGCCGACAGGGGGGTTACGATCAGCCCCAGCATTTT. Protein product: CASSRQGGYDQPQHF.